Each of the 6 T cell receptor beta chains below was sequenced from the same sample in a study of sequential checkpoint blockade in melanoma. Repertoires were generated with immunoSEQ multiplex PCR, while TCRdb's copy carries only in-frame clones and drops some. The table shows roughly 10,000 clones, with around 60% occurring only once. Noted treatment: randomized to nivolumab then ipilimumab (arm A) or the reverse (arm B). Here the sequenced sample was CD8+ T cells sorted from blood (inferred from file names), taken from a patient given nivolumab and ipilimumab in sequence. The origin of the receptors is a human donor with melanoma.

The chain joins TRBV11-2 to TRBJ2-5, with TRBD2 matching 14 bases. The V gene's germline CDR1 is SGHAT and CDR2 FQNNGV. J was trimmed by 4 bases and V by 4 bases; bases with no gene match: 5. The CDR3 totals 16 residues. The CDR3 DNA sequence: TGTGCCAGCAGCTCGGGGGGACTAGCGGGAGCAGAGACCCAGTACTTC. It yields the protein CASSSGGLAGAETQYF.

The V and J genes are TRBV6-5 and TRBJ2-1; D gene unclear. Looked up from germline, CDR1 is MNHEY and CDR2 is SVGAGI. Trimming left V 7 bases short and J 2 bases short, with 12 bases between. The CDR3 sequence is 14 residues long. The CDR3 is CASNPQYPYNEQFF. The DNA of the CDR3 is TGTGCCAGCAACCCCCAGTACCCCTACAATGAGCAGTTCTTC.

V gene TRBV4-3 combines with J gene TRBJ1-1; maybe TRBD1 (5 bases). The V gene lost 1 base and the J gene lost 0 bases, with 9 bases spanning the gap. Germline lookup yields CDR1 LGHNA and CDR2 YSLEER. This CDR3 is built from 15 residues. CDR3 sequence reads: CASSQGVGVNTEAFF. DNA of the CDR3: TGCGCCAGCAGCCAAGGTGTAGGGGTGAACACTGAAGCTTTCTTT.

A few counts support this clone. J is TRBJ2-1 and V is TRBV30, with D maybe TRBD1 (5 bases). With 0 bases removed from V and 2 bases from J, the gap between germline ends came to 5 bases. CDR1 is GTSNPN and CDR2 is SVGIG in the germline V gene (reference sequence). CDR3 length: 13 residues. CDR3 region: CAWSVQAYNEQFF. The CDR3 DNA is TGTGCCTGGAGTGTACAGGCCTACAATGAGCAGTTCTTC.

V is TRBV5-8 and J is TRBJ2-1, with D unresolved. The germline gives CDR1 SGHTS, CDR2 YDEGEE. The CDR3 consists of 11 residues. The V gene lost 4 bases and the J gene lost 10 bases, with 9 bases spanning the gap. The CDR3 bases are TGTGCCAGCAGCCTGACTTGGGAGCAGTTCTTC. As protein: CASSLTWEQFF. Combining the CDR3 with reference TRBV5-8 and TRBJ2-1 gives the whole variable domain EAGVTQSPTHLIKTRGQQATLRCSPISGHTSVYWYQQALGLGLQFLLWYDEGEERNRGNFPPRFSGRQFPNYSSELNVNALELEDSALYLCASSLTWEQFFGPGTRLTVL.

The rearrangement joins TRBV7-6 to TRBJ2-1, with 11 bases that match TRBD2. Trimming cost V 4 bases and J 6 bases; bases outside gene matches: 5. The CDR3 spans 15 residues. Germline CDR1 and CDR2: SGHVS and FNYEAQ. The CDR3 reads CASSSSSGRSNEQFF. DNA of the CDR3: TGTGCCAGCAGCTCCTCTAGCGGGAGGTCCAATGAGCAGTTCTTC.